This entry features one T cell receptor beta chain sequence. No antigen is known for it. The data originate from a study of T cell responses to AZD1222 COVID-19 vaccine. In the study overall: Investigators merged groups given second doses at roughly 4 or roughly 12 weeks.

Study-wide results and limits: Close to half of all spike-specific TCRs reportedly target regions of the variants that are unmutated. The study found vaccine-associated CD4 TCRs spanning spike, dominant at 160-218 and 743-854. Baseline seropositives among AZD1222 recipients totaled only 5 to 7.

The CDR3 contains 11 residues. Trimming took 6 bases from V and 3 from J, leaving 3 bases between them. Germline loops: CDR1 MNHEY, CDR2 SVGAGI. Sequencing was performed with immunoSEQ multiplex PCR; in TCRdb, only in-frame clones are kept and a portion is missing. The sample has roughly 170,000 clones, approximately 86% seen once. The V call is TRBV6-5, the J call TRBJ1-3; D is undetermined. Sequenced here: peripheral blood, sampled on day 0 of AZD1222 vaccination. This receptor was identified in an adult in good health. The DNA for the CDR3 is TGTGCCAGCAGACTTGGAAACACCATATATTTT. Protein product: CASRLGNTIYF.